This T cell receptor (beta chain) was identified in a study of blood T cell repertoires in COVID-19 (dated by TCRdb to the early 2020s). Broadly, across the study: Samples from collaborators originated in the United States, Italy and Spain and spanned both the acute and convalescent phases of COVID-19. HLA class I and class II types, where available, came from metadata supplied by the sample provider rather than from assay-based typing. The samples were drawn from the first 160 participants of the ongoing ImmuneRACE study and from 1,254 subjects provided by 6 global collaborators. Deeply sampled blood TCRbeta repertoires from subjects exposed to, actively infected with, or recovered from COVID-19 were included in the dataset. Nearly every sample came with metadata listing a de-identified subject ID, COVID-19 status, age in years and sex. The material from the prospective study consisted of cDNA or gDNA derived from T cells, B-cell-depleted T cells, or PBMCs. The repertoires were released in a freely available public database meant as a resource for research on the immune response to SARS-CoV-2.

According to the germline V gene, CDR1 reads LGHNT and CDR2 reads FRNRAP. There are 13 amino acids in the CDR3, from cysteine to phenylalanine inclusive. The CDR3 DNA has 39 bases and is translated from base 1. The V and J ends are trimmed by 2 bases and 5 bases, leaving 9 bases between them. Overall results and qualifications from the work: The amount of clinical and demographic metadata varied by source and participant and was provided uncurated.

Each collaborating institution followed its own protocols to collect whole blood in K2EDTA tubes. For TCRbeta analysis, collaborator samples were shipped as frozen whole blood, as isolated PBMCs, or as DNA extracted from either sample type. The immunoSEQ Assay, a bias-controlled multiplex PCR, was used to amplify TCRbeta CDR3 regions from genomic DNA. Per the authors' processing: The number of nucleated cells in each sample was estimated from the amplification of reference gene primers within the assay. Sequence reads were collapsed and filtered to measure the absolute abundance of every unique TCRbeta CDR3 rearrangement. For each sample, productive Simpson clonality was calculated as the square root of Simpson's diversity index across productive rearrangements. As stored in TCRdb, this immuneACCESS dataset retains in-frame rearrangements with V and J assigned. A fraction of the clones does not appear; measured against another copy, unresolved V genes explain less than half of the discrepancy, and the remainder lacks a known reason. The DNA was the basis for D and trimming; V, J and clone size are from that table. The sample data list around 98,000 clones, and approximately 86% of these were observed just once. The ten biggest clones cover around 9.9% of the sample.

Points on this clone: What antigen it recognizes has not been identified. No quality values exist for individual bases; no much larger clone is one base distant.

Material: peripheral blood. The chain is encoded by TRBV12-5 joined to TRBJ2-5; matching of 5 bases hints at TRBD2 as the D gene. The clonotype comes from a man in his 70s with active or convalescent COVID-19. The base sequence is TGTGCTAGTGGTTTGAGGCTAGCCGAGACCCAGTACTTC. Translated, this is CASGLRLAETQYF. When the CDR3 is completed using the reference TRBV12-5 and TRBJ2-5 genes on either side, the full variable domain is DARVTQTPRHKVTEMGQEVTMRCQPILGHNTVFWYRQTMMQGLELLAYFRNRAPLDDSGMPKDRFSAEMPDATLATLKIQPSEPRDSAVYFCASGLRLAETQYFGPGTRLLVL.